The rows below give T cell receptor beta chains drawn from one sample of a study of shared clonotypes between healthy human individuals. This table comes from immunoSEQ multiplex PCR, and its TCRdb copy is limited to in-frame clones, with some not included. The profile shows about 1 million clones, approximately 72% of them singletons. Sequencing was done on a sample of memory CD4+ T cells sorted from blood. These receptors all come from a man aged 18 to 30 in good health. Both conserved end residues are part of each CDR3. The D gene is left open where the match is weak. Size tells how often a clone was seen (once, few, many) or the class of an expanded clone, and some rows leave it out.

abundance	d_gene	v_gene	len	j_gene	CDR3nt	CDR3aa
-	TRBD1	TRBV19	16	TRBJ1-4	TGTGCCAGTAGTTCCCATCAGGGGGAAACTAATGAAAAACTGTTTTTT	CASSSHQGETNEKLFF
-	TRBD2	TRBV19	13	TRBJ2-1	TGTGCCAGTAGTAGGACTAGCTCCAATGAGCAGTTCTTC	CASSRTSSNEQFF
-	-	TRBV5-1	15	TRBJ2-7	TGCGCCAGCAGCGCGGGAGACGGGACACCTCACGAGCAGTACTTC	CASSAGDGTPHEQYF
-	-	TRBV5-4	13	TRBJ2-7	TGTGCCAGCAGCCCGATGACCTCCTACGAGCAGTACTTC	CASSPMTSYEQYF
-	-	TRBV5-5	13	TRBJ2-2	TGTGCCAGTTCGGGGACCGTAACCGGGGAGCTGTTTTTT	CASSGTVTGELFF
-	TRBD2	TRBV27	14	TRBJ2-1	TGTGCCAGCGAGCGACGGGGGGGCTACAATGAGCAGTTCTTC	CASERRGGYNEQFF
once	TRBD2	TRBV27	18	TRBJ2-3	TGTGCCAGCAGTTTACCACCGGGACTAGCGGGGGGCCCAGATACGCAGTATTTT	CASSLPPGLAGGPDTQYF
-	TRBD2	TRBV9	17	TRBJ2-1	TGTGCCAGCAGCGTAGGAATAGCGGGGGTAAGTGACAATGAGCAGTTCTTC	CASSVGIAGVSDNEQFF
-	-	TRBV29-1	13	TRBJ1-1	TGCAGCGTTAAACCCCCGGGGGACACTGAAGCTTTCTTT	CSVKPPGDTEAFF
-	TRBD1	TRBV5-1	18	TRBJ2-2	TGCGCCAGCAGCTTGGGGATTGGGACAGGGCTCAACACCGGGGAGCTGTTTTTT	CASSLGIGTGLNTGELFF
-	-	TRBV7-6	14	TRBJ1-1	TGTGCCAGCAGCTTAGCGCGAGCGAACACTGAAGCTTTCTTT	CASSLARANTEAFF
-	TRBD2	TRBV4-1	16	TRBJ2-7	TGCGCCAGCAGCCACTATTCTAGCGGGGGTTTCTACGAGCAGTACTTC	CASSHYSSGGFYEQYF
many	-	TRBV5-1	16	TRBJ1-4	TGCGCCAGCAGCCTGGACACAGGGTCGACAGGTGAAAAACTGTTTTTT	CASSLDTGSTGEKLFF
-	TRBD2	TRBV7-2	16	TRBJ2-3	TGTGCCAGCAGCCCAGGGACTAGCGGGAGGAAAGATACGCAGTATTTT	CASSPGTSGRKDTQYF
-	TRBD2	TRBV5-1	14	TRBJ2-5	TGCGCCAGCTCGGGACTAGCCTCAAAAGAGACCCAGTACTTC	CASSGLASKETQYF
-	TRBD1	TRBV7-2	13	TRBJ2-7	TGTGCCAGCAGCCGGGGGACAGGCTTCGAGCAGTACTTC	CASSRGTGFEQYF
-	-	TRBV7-2	13	TRBJ1-1	TGTGCCAGCAGCTCGAGACGGGACACTGAAGCTTTCTTT	CASSSRRDTEAFF
-	TRBD2	TRBV6-1	15	TRBJ2-3	TGTGCCAGCAGGGTAGCGGGGGGGAGGACAGATACGCAGTATTTT	CASRVAGGRTDTQYF
-	-	TRBV19	13	TRBJ2-7	TGTGCCAGTAGTAGGACTCACTCCTACGAGCAGTACTTC	CASSRTHSYEQYF
-	-	TRBV20-1	11	TRBJ2-5	TGCAGTGTCGGCGGGTTCGAGACCCAGTACTTC	CSVGGFETQYF
-	-	TRBV10-1	14	TRBJ2-5	TGCACCAGCAGTGAGTCGGGCCAGAAAGAGACCCAGTACTTC	CTSSESGQKETQYF
-	-	TRBV28	14	TRBJ2-7	TGTGCCAGCAGTTCCCGGACACAGAGATACGAGCAGTACTTC	CASSSRTQRYEQYF
-	-	TRBV30	13	TRBJ1-5	TGTGCCTGGAGTTTGGAGGGCAATCAGCCCCAGCATTTT	CAWSLEGNQPQHF
-	-	TRBV9	16	TRBJ2-5	TGTGCCAGCAGCCCTGGGCGTGGCCTATACCAAGAGACCCAGTACTTC	CASSPGRGLYQETQYF
-	TRBD1	TRBV18	16	TRBJ2-6	TGTGCCAGCTCACAGGCGACAGGGGTAGGGGCCAACGTCCTGACTTTC	CASSQATGVGANVLTF
once	-	TRBV28	14	TRBJ1-2	TGTGCCAGCAGCGGCGACCAACCCTCCCATGGCTACACCTTC	CASSGDQPSHGYTF
-	TRBD2	TRBV7-2	18	TRBJ2-1	TGTGCCAGCAGCCGCCTCCGACTAGCGGTTCTCTCCTACAATGAGCAGTTCTTC	CASSRLRLAVLSYNEQFF
-	-	TRBV7-2	18	TRBJ2-3	TGTGCCAGCAGCCTCCAGAGATCCAGCCGACGAACCACAGATACGCAGTATTTT	CASSLQRSSRRTTDTQYF
few	-	TRBV18	15	TRBJ2-1	TGTGCCAGCTCACCACCGTTCGGATCCTACAATGAGCAGTTCTTC	CASSPPFGSYNEQFF
-	-	TRBV19	13	TRBJ2-1	TGTGCCAGTAGTATCGGGCTTAACAATGAGCAGTTCTTC	CASSIGLNNEQFF
-	-	TRBV10-1	13	TRBJ2-5	TGCGCCAGCAGTGAGGACGAGAAAGAGACCCAGTACTTC	CASSEDEKETQYF
-	TRBD1	TRBV10-3	16	TRBJ1-2	TGTGCCATCAGTGAGTCGTTCCGGGACAGCGGCTATGGCTACACCTTC	CAISESFRDSGYGYTF
-	-	TRBV6-5	13	TRBJ2-5	TGTGCCAGCGCAAACCCAGGGTCGTGGGAGCAGTACTTC	CASANPGSWEQYF
few	-	TRBV13	14	TRBJ1-1	TGTGCCAGCAGGTCCCGGGTGGATTACACTGAAGCTTTCTTT	CASRSRVDYTEAFF
once	TRBD1	TRBV9	16	TRBJ1-4	TGTGCCAGCAGCGCCTCCCCACAGGGGTTTAATGAAAAACTGTTTTTT	CASSASPQGFNEKLFF
-	-	TRBV19	15	TRBJ2-7	TGTGCCAGTAGTGTTGCGGGACGCAAAACCTACGAGCAGTACTTC	CASSVAGRKTYEQYF
few	-	TRBV28	15	TRBJ1-2	TGTGCCAGCACCCCGGGGATAGGGGAGAACTATGGCTACACCTTC	CASTPGIGENYGYTF
-	TRBD2	TRBV11-2	17	TRBJ2-5	TGTGCCAGCAGCTTAGTAGGCCCGGGACTAGCGAAAGGGACCCAGTACTTC	CASSLVGPGLAKGTQYF
-	-	TRBV19	14	TRBJ1-1	TGTGCCAGTGGGCGGGACTTTTCGAACACTGAAGCTTTCTTT	CASGRDFSNTEAFF
-	-	TRBV9	18	TRBJ2-1	TGTGCCAGCAGCGCCCACCAGCTTCCGGGTCAGGATGTAACTGAGCAGTTCTTC	CASSAHQLPGQDVTEQFF
few	-	TRBV19	14	TRBJ1-6	TGTGCCAGTAGTTTTGGAAGGGGAAATTCACCCCTCCACTTT	CASSFGRGNSPLHF
few	-	TRBV29-1	14	TRBJ1-1	TGCAGCGTTGAAGGGGACACCTTGAACACTGAAGCTTTCTTT	CSVEGDTLNTEAFF
-	TRBD1	TRBV4-2	14	TRBJ1-4	TGTGCCAGCAGCCAATTAGGGACAGTTGAAAAACTGTTTTTT	CASSQLGTVEKLFF
few	TRBD1	TRBV19	14	TRBJ1-1	TGTGCCAGTAGTGACAGGGGCTTAGGCACTGAAGCTTTCTTT	CASSDRGLGTEAFF
-	-	TRBV5-6	13	TRBJ2-5	TGTGCCAGCAGCTGGCTCCGAGGGGAGACCCAGTACTTC	CASSWLRGETQYF
-	TRBD2	TRBV9	15	TRBJ2-5	TGTGCCAGCAGCGTAGGCGGGAGTAGTTCGGAGACCCAGTACTTC	CASSVGGSSSETQYF
-	TRBD2	TRBV11-2	12	TRBJ2-7	TGTGCCAGCCGTCGGGGGGGGTACGAGCAGTACTTC	CASRRGGYEQYF
-	-	TRBV6-5	16	TRBJ2-5	TGTGCCAGCAGTTACTCGTTTTCAGGCTCCCAAGAGACCCAGTACTTC	CASSYSFSGSQETQYF
-	-	TRBV25-1	16	TRBJ1-4	TGTGCCAGCAGTGAACCTCGTGGCAGGGGAGGTGAAAAACTGTTTTTT	CASSEPRGRGGEKLFF
-	-	TRBV19	14	TRBJ1-1	TGTGCCAGTAGTGGACAAGGGTTGGGCACTGAAGCTTTCTTT	CASSGQGLGTEAFF
-	-	TRBV5-6	15	TRBJ2-3	TGTGCCAGCAGCGTGGACAGGTCGGGAGCAGATACGCAGTATTTT	CASSVDRSGADTQYF
-	-	TRBV7-2	14	TRBJ2-5	TGTGCCAGCAGCCTGAGGGGGGGGAGTGCGACCCAGTACTTC	CASSLRGGSATQYF